The rows below give T cell receptor beta chains drawn from one sample of a study of blood T cell repertoires in COVID-19. Here immunoSEQ multiplex PCR was the method, and the copy in TCRdb shows in-frame clones only, minus some. The sample lists approximately 230,000 clones, roughly nine tenths occurring once. What was sequenced was peripheral blood. These receptors originate from a young man with active or convalescent COVID-19. The CDR3 runs from the conserved cysteine through the conserved F or W. A D gene is named only where the DNA matches it firmly. Clone size, where shown, is once, few, many, or a class for clones that have expanded.

v_gene	abundance	j_gene	d_gene	CDR3nt	CDR3aa
TRBV5-4	.	TRBJ2-2	.	TGTGCCAGCAGCTTGGAAGGACAGAGTACTCGGGGGGAGCTGTTTTTT	CASSLEGQSTRGELFF
TRBV6-1	.	TRBJ2-3	.	TGTGCCAGCAGTGAATCTTCCTGGGCGGATACGCAGTATTTT	CASSESSWADTQYF
TRBV7-3	once	TRBJ1-1	.	TGTGCCAGCAGCTCCCAGGGTGGGACTGAAGCTTTCTTT	CASSSQGGTEAFF
TRBV27	.	TRBJ2-2	.	TGTGCCAGCACCCATTTCGGCACCGGGGAGCTGTTTTTT	CASTHFGTGELFF
TRBV6-6	.	TRBJ1-5	.	TGTGCCAGCAGTTATTCAGGAATTAGCAATCAGCCCCAGCATTTT	CASSYSGISNQPQHF
TRBV6-2/TRBV6-3	.	TRBJ2-2	TRBD1	TGTGCCAGCAGCTCCCCCGGGACAGCAGCAAACACCGGGGAGCTGTTTTTT	CASSSPGTAANTGELFF
TRBV7-2	.	TRBJ1-4	TRBD1	TGTGCCAGCAGCTTAGCGGGCTCAGGGGGAGCTAATGAAAAACTGTTTTTT	CASSLAGSGGANEKLFF
TRBV27	.	TRBJ2-5	TRBD2	TGTGCCAGCAGTTTCAGCGGGGGGGCTCTAGAGACCCAGTACTTC	CASSFSGGALETQYF
TRBV29-1	.	TRBJ1-1	.	TGCAGCGTTCACAGGGCTCTAGGCACTGAAGCTTTCTTT	CSVHRALGTEAFF
TRBV5-4	.	TRBJ2-7	.	TGTGCCAGCAGCTTCTTTGGAGCGGAGACAAGGATTGACTACGAGCAGTACTTC	CASSFFGAETRIDYEQYF
TRBV5-1	.	TRBJ1-5	.	TGCGCCAGCAGCCCCACCCAGGGACTCAATCAGCCCCAGCATTTT	CASSPTQGLNQPQHF
TRBV5-1	.	TRBJ2-1	.	TGCGCCAGCAGCTTCGGGGGCGGGAGCTACAATGAGCAGTTCTTC	CASSFGGGSYNEQFF
TRBV7-9	.	TRBJ2-1	TRBD2	TGTGCCAGCAGCGCCGACGCCTTCGGGAGGAATGAGCAGTTCTTC	CASSADAFGRNEQFF
TRBV2	.	TRBJ2-7	.	TGTGCCAGCAGTGCCCGACAGGACGGGCAGTACTTC	CASSARQDGQYF
TRBV13	.	TRBJ2-5	TRBD2	TGTGCCAGCAGCTTACCTAGCGGGGGGCAACAAGAGACCCAGTACTTC	CASSLPSGGQQETQYF
TRBV5-1	.	TRBJ1-2	TRBD1	TGCGCCAGCAGCCGGGGACAGGGGTGGCAAGATGGCTACACCTTC	CASSRGQGWQDGYTF
TRBV18	.	TRBJ1-1	.	TGTGCCAGCTCACCCTCCACAATTTCTGAAGCTTTCTTT	CASSPSTISEAFF